The T cell receptor beta chain described here comes from a study of cytomegalovirus exposure and HLA in healthy donors. Study details: In terms of ancestry, the Caucasian-associated cluster contained about four fifths of the approximately 420 genotyped donors.

13 Jbeta primers and 60 Vbeta primers were used for the PCR. The table came from immunoSEQ multiplex PCR; TCRdb's copy has only in-frame clones and leaves some out. The sample has about 140,000 clones, approximately 82% seen once; the top ten hold roughly 1.4%. Only one count was recorded for this clone. The antigen is unknown. The V gene's germline CDR1 is MGHRA and CDR2 YSYEKL. This CDR3 is built from 16 residues. Trimming cost V 2 bases and J 5 bases; bases outside gene matches: 9. The study's findings and limits: It was taken for granted in presence/absence analyses that sequencing depth across donors was roughly uniform. TCR beta sequences numbering some 17,000 were associated with HLA alleles at 0.05 false discovery rate in a later analysis.

The chain has TRBV4-1 and TRBJ1-1; 9 nucleotides match TRBD1. Sequenced sample: PBMCs. The TCR sequence derives from a man in his thirties or forties in good health and CMV-seropositive. As DNA, the CDR3 is TGCGCCAGCAGCCAACCTCCACAGGGGGCAGTTACTGAAGCTTTCTTT. Protein sequence: CASSQPPQGAVTEAFF.